A single sample is the source of the 25 T cell receptor beta chains below, sequenced in a study of blood T cell repertoires in COVID-19. The data were produced by immunoSEQ multiplex PCR, yet TCRdb's version contains in-frame clones alone and is incomplete. The sample holds about 83,000 clones, about 82% seen once. Sequencing used peripheral blood. The receptors derive from a woman older than 75 in a cohort sampled during active or convalescent COVID-19.

This clone came up a few times. The V call is TRBV20-1, the J call TRBJ1-2; 12 bases fit TRBD1. The CDR3 sequence is 14 residues long. Trimming removed 3 bases from V and 7 bases from J; junction bases left unmatched: 6. Per the germline V gene, CDR1 is DFQATT and CDR2 is SNEGSKA (reference sequence). DNA of the CDR3: TGCAGTGCTAGTGCCGGGACAGGGGGCTCTGGCTACACCTTC. Amino acid sequence: CSASAGTGGSGYTF.

This clone showed up just once. This chain links TRBV29-1 with TRBJ2-3; the D is unclear. CDR1 is SQVTM, CDR2 ANQGSEA, per germline. The CDR3 runs 13 residues. V dropped 6 bases and J dropped 1 base, with 11 bases sitting between them. CDR3 DNA sequence: TGCAGCGTCGACTCCCATGGCACAGATACGCAGTATTTT. This encodes CSVDSHGTDTQYF.

The rearrangement links TRBV3-1 (or the pseudogene TRBV3-2) to TRBJ2-5; the match to TRBD2 covers 11 bases. Germline V gives CDR1 LGHDT, CDR2 YNNKEL (reference sequence). This CDR3 spans 16 amino acids. The V gene end was trimmed by 8 bases and the J gene end by 2 bases; junction bases not matched to a gene: 10. The CDR3: CASGTGWTSGQETQYF. The CDR3 DNA sequence: TGTGCCAGCGGGACGGGGTGGACTAGCGGGCAAGAGACCCAGTACTTC.

V usage is TRBV6-6 and J usage is TRBJ2-1; 12 bases are a match to TRBD2. Germline loops: CDR1 MNHNY, CDR2 SVGAGI (reference sequence). The V and J ends lost 5 bases and 7 bases, in that order; junction bases with no gene match: 6. The CDR3 contains 15 residues. The CDR3 sequence is CASSPPTSGSNEQFF. The CDR3 coding sequence is TGTGCCAGCAGTCCCCCGACTAGCGGGAGTAATGAGCAGTTCTTC.

The J gene is TRBJ2-1, the V gene TRBV18; 12 bases map to TRBD2. This CDR3 spans 16 amino acids. Per the germline V gene, CDR1 is KGHSH and CDR2 is LQKENI. V lost 3 bases to trimming and J lost 7 bases; unmatched junction nucleotides: 7. In nucleotides, the CDR3 is TGTGCCAGCTCACCTCGACTAGCGGGAGCGAATAATGAGCAGTTCTTC. It encodes CASSPRLAGANNEQFF. Full variable domain (missing parts from reference TRBV18 and TRBJ2-1): NAGVMQNPRHLVRRRGQEARLRCSPMKGHSHVYWYRQLPEEGLKFMVYLQKENIIDESGMPKERFSAEFPKEGPSILRIQQVVRGDSAAYFCASSPRLAGANNEQFFGPGTRLTVL.

The chain uses TRBV28 and TRBJ2-1; 16 positions agree with TRBD2. J lost 13 bases, V lost 6 bases, and 9 bases had no gene match. Germline loops: CDR1 MDHEN, CDR2 SYDVKM. CDR3 length: 15 residues. CDR3 sequence (DNA): TGTGCCAGCAGGATGGGACTAGCGGGAGGGCTGGGTCAGTTCTTC. Its translation: CASRMGLAGGLGQFF.

A remark on this clone: The junction departs from the called germline gene at one end, perhaps through a read error. The chain is built from TRBV7-7 and TRBJ2-7; 7 bases agree with TRBD1. Looked up from germline, CDR1 is SSHAT and CDR2 is FNYEAQ (reference sequence). The CDR3 sequence is 14 residues long. The CDR3 coding sequence is TGTGCTAGCAGCCCCCGACAGGGAACCTACGAGCAGTACTTC. Translating it yields CASSPRQGTYEQYF.

The chain employs TRBV19 and TRBJ1-1; D gene uncertain. The CDR3 contains 15 residues. V was clipped by 3 bases and J by 0 bases, with 11 bases between them. The V gene's germline CDR1 is LNHDA and CDR2 SQIVND (reference sequence). The CDR3 nucleotides read TGTGCCAGTAGTATGAACCAGTACATGAACACTGAAGCTTTCTTT. Its translation is CASSMNQYMNTEAFF.

J is TRBJ2-5 and V is TRBV5-1; 10 bases are shared with TRBD2. This CDR3 spans 15 amino acids. The V segment lost 1 base and the J segment 5 bases; nucleotides outside the gene matches: 5. The germline gives CDR1 SGHRS, CDR2 YFSETQ. The CDR3 is CASSLTSGARETQYF. For the CDR3, the DNA is TGCGCCAGCAGCTTGACTAGCGGGGCCCGGGAGACCCAGTACTTC.

This clone has more than one count but fewer than ten. The chain is built from TRBV21-1 and TRBJ1-1; the D call in the table, TRBD1, was not verified against the DNA. TRBV21-1 is a listed pseudogene. The CDR3 has 13 amino acids. CDR3 DNA: TGTGCCACCTCACAGGGGGCTAACACTGAAGCTTTCTTT. It codes for CATSQGANTEAFF.

The chain has TRBV11-1 and TRBJ1-6, with D possibly being TRBD1 (6 bases). Germline CDR1 is SGHAT and CDR2 is FQDESV (reference sequence). CDR3 length equals 15 residues. Trimming stripped 3 bases from V and 7 bases from J, with 13 bases between. The CDR3 sequence is CASSLGRTGNSPLHF. The CDR3 DNA reads as TGTGCCAGCAGCTTGGGACGCACAGGGAATTCACCCCTCCACTTT.

This chain connects TRBV11-2 to TRBJ1-4, with D possibly matching TRBD1 (5 bases). V lost 6 bases, J lost 2 bases, and 13 bases lay in between. CDR3 length equals 15 residues. Germline V gene data show CDR1 as SGHAT and CDR2 as FQNNGV. The CDR3 protein is CASRQQGYTNEKLFF. The DNA for the CDR3 is TGTGCCAGCAGGCAGCAGGGTTACACTAATGAAAAACTGTTTTTT.

This rearrangement joins TRBV6-5 to TRBJ2-1; TRBD1 agrees at 10 bases. CDR3 length equals 15 residues. Germline V gene data show CDR1 as MNHEY and CDR2 as SVGAGI. J lost 4 bases, V lost 4 bases, and 4 bases had no gene match. CDR3 sequence: CASSSGQGRYNEQFF. The CDR3 region has the DNA TGTGCCAGCAGTTCGGGACAGGGGCGTTACAATGAGCAGTTCTTC.

The chain combines TRBV25-1 with TRBJ2-3, with 8 positions matching TRBD1. This CDR3 region has 14 residues. Germline V gene lookup returns CDR1 MGHDK and CDR2 SYGVNS. The trim removed 5 bases at V and 3 bases at J, leaving 4 bases unmatched. This chain's CDR3 is CASSKTGATDTQYF. The CDR3 nucleotides are TGTGCCAGCAGTAAGACAGGGGCAACAGATACGCAGTATTTT.

This clone was counted only a few times. The chain links TRBV10-3 to TRBJ1-5, with a possible D match to TRBD1 (5 bases). Germline CDR1 and CDR2: ENHRY and SYGVKD. CDR3 length: 13 residues. Trimming took 8 bases from V and 4 from J, leaving 12 bases between them. CDR3 DNA: TGTGCCATCGGGGCACAGGTGAATCAGCCCCAGCATTTT. This sequence encodes CAIGAQVNQPQHF.

The chain employs TRBV7-8 and TRBJ2-3, with 7 bases matching TRBD1. Looked up from germline, CDR1 is SGHVS and CDR2 is FQNEAQ. The CDR3 spans 15 residues. J lost 1 base, V lost 4 bases, and 5 bases had no gene match. The DNA of the CDR3 is TGTGCCAGCAGCTCCCGACAGGGCGGCACAGATACGCAGTATTTT. Its protein product is CASSSRQGGTDTQYF.

This chain uses TRBV23-1 with TRBJ1-1, with a tentative D call TRBD1 (5 bases). TRBV23-1 is recorded as an ORF, its role being uncertain. V dropped 3 bases and J dropped 1 base, with 15 bases sitting between them. The length of the CDR3 is 16 residues. CDR3 amino acids: CASSHRGAGENTEAFF. CDR3 in DNA: TGCGCCAGCAGTCACCGCGGGGCGGGTGAGAACACTGAAGCTTTCTTT.

V usage is TRBV6-5 and J usage is TRBJ1-5, with D unresolved. The CDR3 is 13 residues long. Per the germline V gene, CDR1 is MNHEY and CDR2 is SVGAGI. V lost 8 bases and J lost 4, with 12 bases in between. CDR3 DNA sequence: TGTGCCAGCTCCTGGAGAAAGAATCAGCCCCAGCATTTT. This codes for CASSWRKNQPQHF.

V and J are TRBV5-1 and TRBJ1-3; D is unresolved. The CDR3 sequence is 13 residues long. Germline V gene sequence: CDR1 SGHRS, CDR2 YFSETQ. Trimming removed 1 base at V and 2 bases at J, with 4 bases between. The CDR3 protein is CASSLLPGNTIYF. The CDR3 DNA sequence: TGCGCCAGCAGCTTGCTCCCTGGAAACACCATATATTTT.

This chain connects TRBV30 to TRBJ1-5, with a tentative D call TRBD1 (5 bases). Trimming cost V 1 base and J 5 bases, with 9 bases left between them. Germline V gene lookup returns CDR1 GTSNPN and CDR2 SVGIG (reference sequence). The CDR3 covers 13 residues. This CDR3 is CAWSAGSDQPQHF. The CDR3 bases are TGTGCCTGGAGTGCAGGGTCGGATCAGCCCCAGCATTTT.

V and J are TRBV11-2 and TRBJ2-6; 11 nucleotides align to TRBD1. The CDR3 is 18 amino acids. V lost 3 bases, J lost 4 bases, and 8 bases stayed unmatched. Germline values: CDR1 SGHAT, CDR2 FQNNGV. The CDR3 sequence is CASSFPGQGVSGANVLTF. CDR3 bases: TGTGCCAGCAGCTTCCCGGGACAGGGGGTCTCCGGGGCCAACGTCCTGACTTTC.

CDR3 coding DNA: TGTGCCAGCAGCCAAGATTGGCTAGAATACAATGAGCAGTTCTTC. This codes for CASSQDWLEYNEQFF. This sequence joins TRBV14 and TRBJ2-1; D unclear. This CDR3 has 15 residues. Trimming removed 0 bases at V and 4 bases at J, with 10 bases between. CDR1 is SGHDN, CDR2 FVKESK, per germline.

The rearrangement uses TRBV18 and TRBJ2-1, with 16 bases identical to TRBD2. Germline V lookup: CDR1 KGHSH, CDR2 LQKENI. The V and J ends lost 3 bases and 4 bases, in that order; junction bases with no gene match: 6. The CDR3 length is 18 residues. The CDR3 DNA is TGTGCCAGCTCACCGGGACTAGCGGGAGGGCCCCGGTACAATGAGCAGTTCTTC. As protein: CASSPGLAGGPRYNEQFF.

This clone was counted a single time. The chain couples TRBV4-1 to TRBJ1-1; D is possibly TRBD1 (5 bases). Germline V lookup: CDR1 MGHRA, CDR2 YSYEKL. Trimming removed 0 bases at V and 8 bases at J, with 13 bases between. This CDR3 comprises 14 residues. CDR3 region: CASSQDRVLLEAFF. The CDR3 DNA is TGCGCCAGCAGCCAAGACAGGGTGCTCCTCGAAGCTTTCTTT.

The V and J genes are TRBV7-9 and TRBJ1-5; TRBD1 matches at 8 bases. The germline gives CDR1 SEHNR, CDR2 FQNEAQ (reference sequence). CDR3 length: 17 amino acids. Trimming removed 2 bases from V and 2 bases from J; junction bases left unmatched: 8. CDR3 DNA: TGTGCCAGCAGCTTAATCAGGGGGCTCGAGGGCAATCAGCCCCAGCATTTT. The encoded protein is CASSLIRGLEGNQPQHF.